This TCR beta chain was recovered during a study of CXCR3-negative and CXCR3-positive naive CD8 T cells. Across the study: TRB reads totalled about 135 million, about 1.5 +/- 0.3 million per library.

As to this clonotype: What it binds is unknown.

The CDR3 totals 13 residues. General study points: The majority of assays used fresh PBMCs, and CXCR3 expression partially decreased after cryopreservation.

Via 5' RACE with UMI labels, TRB cDNA libraries were prepared. For each CDR3 protein, TCRdb gives one entry from its re-call of the 5' RACE reads, without DNA. Its table lists tens of thousands of distinct CDR3 sequences. All CD8+ T cell subsets were sorted in triplicate at around 330,000 cells each. This clonotype was obtained from a human donor in good health. Some clones in this sample may be carry-over from other donors' samples. The gene calls are TRBV12-3 or TRBV12-4 and TRBJ2-3. Sequencing input: memory CD8+ T cells from blood. The CDR3 reads CASSLTYTDTQYF.